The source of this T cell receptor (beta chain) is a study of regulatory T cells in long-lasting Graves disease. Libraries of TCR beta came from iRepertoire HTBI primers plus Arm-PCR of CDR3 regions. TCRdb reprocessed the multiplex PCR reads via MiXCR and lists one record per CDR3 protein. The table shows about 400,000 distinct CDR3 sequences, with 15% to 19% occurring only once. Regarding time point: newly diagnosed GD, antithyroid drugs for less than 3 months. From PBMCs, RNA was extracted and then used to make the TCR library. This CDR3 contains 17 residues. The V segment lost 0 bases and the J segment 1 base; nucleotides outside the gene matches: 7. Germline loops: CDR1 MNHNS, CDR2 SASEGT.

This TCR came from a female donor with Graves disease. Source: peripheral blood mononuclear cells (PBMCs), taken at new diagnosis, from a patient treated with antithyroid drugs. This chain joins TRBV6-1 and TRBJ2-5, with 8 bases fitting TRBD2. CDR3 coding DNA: TGTGCCAGCAGTGAAGCGCAGACTAGCGTAGGCCAAGAGACCCAGTACTTC. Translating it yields CASSEAQTSVGQETQYF.